The entry below describes one T cell receptor (beta chain). The CDR3 covers 15 residues. Germline trimming cut 1 base from V and 0 bases from J; bases unmatched to any gene: 3. Germline V gives CDR1 LGHDT, CDR2 YNNKEL (reference sequence). This record comes from a study of control samples from healthy donors and cancer patients. Sequencing used immunoSEQ multiplex PCR; TCRdb keeps in-frame clones, though not all of them. The sample includes 90,000 to 100,000 clones, almost 85% of them seen just once. This chain uses TRBV3-1 (or the pseudogene TRBV3-2) with TRBJ2-7; 7 nucleotides match TRBD1. This receptor was obtained from a man aged 55 to 69 in good health. Sequencing used blood. Here the CDR3 reads CASSQGQGSSYEQYF. The CDR3 DNA reads TGTGCCAGCAGCCAAGGACAGGGTAGCTCCTACGAGCAGTACTTC.